Listed below are T cell receptor beta chains from one sample, sequenced in a study of PD-L1 blockade in urothelial cancer. Measured with immunoSEQ multiplex PCR; TCRdb has only the in-frame clones, and not every one. The sample carries 70,000 to 95,000 clones, 84% recorded once. This material consisted of PBMCs, taken around atezolizumab (anti-PD-L1) treatment. The receptors stem from a man aged 55 to 70 with urothelial cancer. CDR3s include the opening cysteine and the closing phenylalanine or tryptophan. The D gene is left open where the match is weak. Clone size is given for some rows only: seen once, a few or many times, or a class if the clone is expanded.

clone_size j_call cdr3_length v_call d_call cdr3_nt cdr3_aa
- TRBJ1-2 13 TRBV6-5 - TGTGCCAGCAGTTCCGGAGGGGTCTATGGCTACACCTTC CASSSGGVYGYTF
- TRBJ1-5 15 TRBV5-6 - TGTGCCAGCAGCCGAAGGTCAGGGGCCAATCAGCCCCAGCATTTT CASSRRSGANQPQHF
- TRBJ1-6 15 TRBV14 - TGTGCCAGCAGCCAGGGAAGGGGAAGTCATTCACCCCTCCACTTT CASSQGRGSHSPLHF
- TRBJ1-1 20 TRBV18 - TGTGCCAGCTCAGAATCCCAGCCAAAGCGGGGAGGGTTAGGTGGTGCTGAAGCTTTCTTT CASSESQPKRGGLGGAEAFF
- TRBJ2-1 16 TRBV4-1 TRBD2 TGCGCCAGCAGCCAAGCCCCTAGCGGGGGGGCGAATGAGCAGTTCTTC CASSQAPSGGANEQFF
- TRBJ2-7 14 TRBV9 - TGTGCCAGCAGCCGGACAGTCTTGAATTACGAGCAGTACTTC CASSRTVLNYEQYF
- TRBJ2-7 14 TRBV2 - TGTGCCACCGGAAAGGGGGACGGACCCTACGAGCAGTACTTC CATGKGDGPYEQYF
- TRBJ1-2 13 TRBV7-9 - TGTGCCAGCAGCTTAGGTTTTGCGTCAGGCTACACCTTC CASSLGFASGYTF
- TRBJ2-1 15 TRBV10-1 - TGCGCCAGCAGTGATCCCGCAGGGGCCGGTAATGAGCAGTTCTTC CASSDPAGAGNEQFF
- TRBJ1-4 16 TRBV7-9 TRBD1 TGTGCCAGCAGCTTAAGTAGCGGGACAGGGAATGAAAAACTGTTTTTT CASSLSSGTGNEKLFF
- TRBJ2-6 16 TRBV6-5 TRBD1 TGTGCCAGCAGTTACGGGACAGGGTCCGGGGCCAACGTCCTGACTTTC CASSYGTGSGANVLTF
- TRBJ1-2 15 TRBV6-5 TRBD1 TGTGCCAGCAGCGCCGCGCCGGGACAGAGCTATGGCTACACCTTC CASSAAPGQSYGYTF
- TRBJ1-4 17 TRBV5-1 TRBD1 TGCGCCAGCAGCCCGGGACAGGGAGGTTGGGCTAATGAAAAACTGTTTTTT CASSPGQGGWANEKLFF
once TRBJ2-7 15 TRBV30 TRBD1 TGTGCCTCGGTGACCCGGGACAGGTCGACCTACGAGCAGTACTTC CASVTRDRSTYEQYF
- TRBJ1-2 16 TRBV5-1 TRBD1 TGCGCCAGCAGCTTAAGGAGACAGGGCCTTAACTATGGCTACACCTTC CASSLRRQGLNYGYTF
once TRBJ2-5 13 TRBV19 - TGTGCCAGTAGGCTGGCACAGCAAGAGACCCAGTACTTC CASRLAQQETQYF
many TRBJ2-1 16 TRBV4-3 - TGCGCCAGCAGCCAAGATCTGAGGGTCTCCTACAATGAGCAGTTCTTC CASSQDLRVSYNEQFF
- TRBJ2-2 13 TRBV28 - TGTGCCAGTGGTGGCGGGAACACCGGGGAGCTGTTTTTT CASGGGNTGELFF
- TRBJ2-2 16 TRBV19 TRBD1 TGTGCCAGTGCCTCCCTCCGGACAGGGGGGACCGGGGAGCTGTTTTTT CASASLRTGGTGELFF
- TRBJ2-3 16 TRBV5-1 TRBD2 TGCGCCAGCAGGATGGGACTAGCGGGGGTCACGAATACGCAGTATTTT CASRMGLAGVTNTQYF
- TRBJ2-2 15 TRBV6-5 TRBD1 TGTGCCAGCATCTCAAGGGGGCAAGGTTCCGGGGAGCTGTTTTTT CASISRGQGSGELFF
- TRBJ2-6 19 TRBV2 - TGTGCCAGCACGAAGTATACGGGGGTTAACCCCTCTGGGGCCAACGTCCTGACTTTC CASTKYTGVNPSGANVLTF
- TRBJ2-3 15 TRBV10-3 - TGTGCCATCAGTGAGTGGCGGCCTAGCACAGATACGCAGTATTTT CAISEWRPSTDTQYF
- TRBJ2-7 17 TRBV5-1 TRBD2 TGCGCCAGCAGCTGGATTAGTAGCGGGAGAGGGGGACAGGAGCAGTACTTC CASSWISSGRGGQEQYF
once TRBJ2-4 13 TRBV6-5 TRBD2 TGTGCCAGCAGTTCACTAGCGGGTGACATTCAGTACTTC CASSSLAGDIQYF
- TRBJ1-1 15 TRBV7-9 TRBD1 TGTGCCAGCAGCCCCCCGGGACAGGGATTCGCTGAAGCTTTCTTT CASSPPGQGFAEAFF
once TRBJ1-2 13 TRBV7-9 - TGTGCCAGCAGCTACGGGGATAACTATGGCTACACCTTC CASSYGDNYGYTF
- TRBJ2-1 21 TRBV27 TRBD2 TGTGCCAGCAGGCGACAGGGAGGACTAGCGGGCCCGGGAAGCTCCTACAATGAGCAGTTCTTC CASRRQGGLAGPGSSYNEQFF
- TRBJ1-2 14 TRBV18 - TGTGCCAGCTCATGGGGGGAGTATTACTATGGCTACACCTTC CASSWGEYYYGYTF
- TRBJ2-7 13 TRBV14 - TGTGCCAGCAGCCCAGGGTTCTCCTACGAGCAGTACTTC CASSPGFSYEQYF
- TRBJ1-5 14 TRBV6-5 - TGTGCCAGCAGCCGTTTTGGGGGGGGTCAGCCCCAGCATTTT CASSRFGGGQPQHF
- TRBJ2-1 15 TRBV27 TRBD2 TGTGCCAGCAGTTTAGGGCTAGCGGGAGTAGCTGAGCAGTTCTTC CASSLGLAGVAEQFF
- TRBJ2-3 15 TRBV2 TRBD2 TGTGCCAGCAGCTTTTTAGCGGGGGTCCCAGATACGCAGTATTTT CASSFLAGVPDTQYF